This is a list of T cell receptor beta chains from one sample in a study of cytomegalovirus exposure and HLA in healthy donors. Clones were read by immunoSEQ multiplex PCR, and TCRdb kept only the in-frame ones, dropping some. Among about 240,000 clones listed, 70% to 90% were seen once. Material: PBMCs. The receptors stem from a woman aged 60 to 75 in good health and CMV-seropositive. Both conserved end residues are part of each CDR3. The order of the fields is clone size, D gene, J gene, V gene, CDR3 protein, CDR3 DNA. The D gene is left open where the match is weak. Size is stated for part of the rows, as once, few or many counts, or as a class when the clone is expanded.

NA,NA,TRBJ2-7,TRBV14,CASSRQEPREQYF,TGTGCCAGCAGCCGTCAGGAACCCAGGGAGCAGTACTTC
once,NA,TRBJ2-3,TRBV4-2,CASSQGGDTQYF,TGTGCCAGCAGCCAAGGGGGCGATACGCAGTATTTT
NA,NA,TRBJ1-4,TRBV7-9,CASRGVGEKLFF,TGTGCCAGCAGGGGAGTCGGGGAAAAACTGTTTTTT
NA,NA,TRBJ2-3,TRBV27,CASTGSHTDTQYF,TGTGCCAGCACGGGTAGCCACACAGATACGCAGTATTTT
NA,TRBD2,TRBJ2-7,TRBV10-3,CATGGHNSYEQYF,TGTGCCACGGGAGGGCACAACTCCTACGAGCAGTACTTC
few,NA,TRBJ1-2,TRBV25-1,CASSDQGLGYGYTF,TGTGCCAGCAGTGATCAGGGGTTGGGCTATGGCTACACCTTC
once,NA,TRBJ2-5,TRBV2,CASSKDRTQETQYF,TGTGCCAGCAGTAAAGACAGAACTCAAGAGACCCAGTACTTC
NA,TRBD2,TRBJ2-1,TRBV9,CASSVTTQTSGRARHYNEQFF,TGTGCCAGCAGCGTCACCACCCAGACTAGCGGGAGGGCCCGACACTACAATGAGCAGTTCTTC
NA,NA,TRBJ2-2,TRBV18,CASSPTEGGELFF,TGTGCCAGCTCACCAACAGAGGGCGGGGAGCTGTTTTTT
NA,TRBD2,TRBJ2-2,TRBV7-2,CASSWGAGGPNTGELFF,TGTGCCAGCAGCTGGGGGGCGGGAGGGCCAAACACCGGGGAGCTGTTTTTT
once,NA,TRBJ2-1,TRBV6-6,CASSTRDEQFF,TGTGCCAGCAGTACCAGGGATGAGCAGTTCTTC
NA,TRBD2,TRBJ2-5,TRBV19,CASSGVPGETQYF,TGTGCCAGCAGCGGGGTTCCGGGGGAGACCCAGTACTTC
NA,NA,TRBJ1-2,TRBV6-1,CASSEEYEGVGYGYTF,TGTGCCAGCAGTGAAGAGTACGAGGGGGTAGGGTATGGCTACACCTTC
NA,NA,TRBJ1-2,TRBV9,CASSMTGIRFSGYTF,TGTGCCAGCAGCATGACGGGGATTAGGTTTTCTGGCTACACCTTC
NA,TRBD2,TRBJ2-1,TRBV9,CASSVSGTYNEQFF,TGTGCCAGCAGCGTTAGCGGGACCTACAATGAGCAGTTCTTC
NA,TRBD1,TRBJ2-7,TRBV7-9,CASSPTGDHEQYF,TGTGCCAGCAGCCCGACAGGGGACCACGAGCAGTACTTC
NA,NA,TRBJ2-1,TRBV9,CASSPPPDNEQFF,TGTGCCAGCAGCCCACCCCCAGACAATGAGCAGTTCTTC
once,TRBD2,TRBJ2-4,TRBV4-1,CASSQLLREGAKNIQYF,TGCGCCAGCAGCCAACTCCTTAGGGAGGGGGCCAAAAACATTCAGTACTTC
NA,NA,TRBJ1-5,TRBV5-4,CASSYSNPSRRGVPQHF,TGTGCCAGCAGCTATAGCAACCCCTCCAGACGGGGTGTGCCCCAGCATTTT
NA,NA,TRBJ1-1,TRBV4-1,CASSRVWGKPFEAFF,TGCGCCAGCAGCCGGGTTTGGGGCAAACCGTTTGAAGCTTTCTTT
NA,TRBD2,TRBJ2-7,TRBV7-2,CASSFPPQDSGRAGEQYF,TGTGCCAGCAGCTTTCCCCCCCAGGACAGCGGGAGGGCTGGCGAGCAGTACTTC
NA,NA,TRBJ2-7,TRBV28,CASRQAPYEQYF,TGTGCCAGCAGACAGGCCCCCTACGAGCAGTACTTC
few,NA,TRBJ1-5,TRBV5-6,CASSLRGGVGQPQHF,TGTGCCAGCAGCCTGAGAGGGGGAGTAGGTCAGCCCCAGCATTTT
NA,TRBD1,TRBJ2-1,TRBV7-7,CASSQGQGSSQFF,TGTGCCAGCAGCCAGGGACAGGGTAGCTCTCAGTTCTTC
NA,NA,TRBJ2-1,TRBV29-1,CSVRDYNEQFF,TGCAGCGTCCGGGACTACAATGAGCAGTTCTTC
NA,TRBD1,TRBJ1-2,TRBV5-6,CASSLAGGASGYTF,TGTGCCAGCAGCTTGGCAGGGGGCGCGTCCGGCTACACCTTC
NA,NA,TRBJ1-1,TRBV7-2,CASSLWSRQNTEAFF,TGTGCCAGCAGCTTATGGAGTAGGCAGAACACTGAAGCTTTCTTT
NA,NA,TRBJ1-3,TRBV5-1,CASSLDGVGGTIYF,TGCGCCAGCAGCTTGGACGGGGTTGGCGGCACCATATATTTT
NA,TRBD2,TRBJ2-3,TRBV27,CASKGSGGWSDTQYF,TGTGCCAGCAAAGGGAGCGGGGGGTGGTCAGATACGCAGTATTTT
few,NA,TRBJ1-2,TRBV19,CASSMRDSLTNYGYTF,TGTGCCAGTAGTATGCGGGATTCCTTAACAAACTATGGCTACACCTTC
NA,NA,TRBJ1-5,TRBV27,CASSMQGNSNQPQHF,TGTGCCAGCAGTATGCAGGGGAACAGCAATCAGCCCCAGCATTTT
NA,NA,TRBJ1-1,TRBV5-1,CASSFDQGRAFF,TGCGCCAGCAGTTTCGACCAGGGGCGAGCTTTCTTT
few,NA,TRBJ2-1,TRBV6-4,CASSDLSGDNEQFF,TGTGCCAGCAGTGACCTGTCGGGAGACAATGAGCAGTTCTTC
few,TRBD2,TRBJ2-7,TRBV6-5,CASSYSLAGGDEQYF,TGTGCCAGCAGTTACTCCCTAGCGGGAGGTGACGAGCAGTACTTC
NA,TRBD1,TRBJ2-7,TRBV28,CASSSYMGQISLYEQYF,TGTGCCAGCAGTTCTTATATGGGACAGATTAGTCTCTACGAGCAGTACTTC
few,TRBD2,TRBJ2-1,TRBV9,CASSSTGTSGFNEQFF,TGTGCCAGCAGCTCCACCGGGACTAGCGGTTTCAATGAGCAGTTCTTC
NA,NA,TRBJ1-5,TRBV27,CASKTRLGASNQPQHF,TGTGCCAGCAAGACCCGGCTAGGGGCGAGCAATCAGCCCCAGCATTTT
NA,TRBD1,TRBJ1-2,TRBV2,CASSPTRQGANGYTF,TGTGCCAGCAGCCCTACTAGACAGGGGGCTAATGGCTACACCTTC
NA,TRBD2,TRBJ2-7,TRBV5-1,CASSLLAGGFNEQYF,TGCGCCAGCAGTCTTCTAGCGGGAGGGTTCAACGAGCAGTACTTC
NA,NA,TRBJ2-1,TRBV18,CASSPGGFNEQFF,TGTGCCAGCTCACCAGGAGGTTTCAATGAGCAGTTCTTC
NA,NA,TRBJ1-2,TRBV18,CASSPRDGANYGYTF,TGTGCCAGCTCACCGCGGGACGGAGCTAACTATGGCTACACCTTC
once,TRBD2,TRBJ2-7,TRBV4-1,CASSQEVSGSYEQYF,TGCGCCAGCAGCCAAGAAGTAAGCGGGAGCTACGAGCAGTACTTC
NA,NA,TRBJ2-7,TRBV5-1,CASSSPYRDEQYF,TGCGCCAGCAGCTCCCCGTACAGGGACGAGCAGTACTTC
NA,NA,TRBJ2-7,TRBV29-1,CSVSIGVIDEQYF,TGCAGCGTATCTATCGGAGTCATCGACGAGCAGTACTTC
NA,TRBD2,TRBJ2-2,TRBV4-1,CASTSLGLAGGDTGELFF,TGCGCCAGCACCTCTCTTGGACTAGCGGGAGGAGACACCGGGGAGCTGTTTTTT
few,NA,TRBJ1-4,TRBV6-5,CASSYSKGAAEKLFF,TGTGCCAGCAGTTACTCAAAAGGGGCAGCTGAAAAACTGTTTTTT
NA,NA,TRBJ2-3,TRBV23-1,CASSQSRQVMTTDTQYF,TGCGCCAGCAGTCAGTCCCGACAGGTAATGACTACAGATACGCAGTATTTT
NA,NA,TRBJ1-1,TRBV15,CATSRDPNRNTEAFF,TGTGCCACCAGCAGAGACCCTAACAGGAACACTGAAGCTTTCTTT
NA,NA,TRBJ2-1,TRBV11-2,CASSRPGQTYNEQFF,TGTGCCAGCAGCAGACCGGGTCAAACCTACAATGAGCAGTTCTTC
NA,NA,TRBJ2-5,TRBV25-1,CASTGHTWGTQYF,TGTGCCAGCACGGGACATACATGGGGGACCCAGTACTTC
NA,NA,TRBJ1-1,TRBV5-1,CASSLEPGAPEAFF,TGCGCCAGCAGCTTGGAGCCAGGGGCCCCTGAAGCTTTCTTT
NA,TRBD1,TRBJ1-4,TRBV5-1,CASLGQAHNEKLFF,TGCGCCAGCCTCGGACAGGCCCATAATGAAAAACTGTTTTTT
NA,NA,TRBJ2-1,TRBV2,CASSVSPVNEQFF,TGTGCCAGCAGTGTCTCCCCCGTCAATGAGCAGTTCTTC
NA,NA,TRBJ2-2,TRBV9,CASSARDSYTGELFF,TGTGCCAGCAGCGCGAGGGACTCGTACACCGGGGAGCTGTTTTTT